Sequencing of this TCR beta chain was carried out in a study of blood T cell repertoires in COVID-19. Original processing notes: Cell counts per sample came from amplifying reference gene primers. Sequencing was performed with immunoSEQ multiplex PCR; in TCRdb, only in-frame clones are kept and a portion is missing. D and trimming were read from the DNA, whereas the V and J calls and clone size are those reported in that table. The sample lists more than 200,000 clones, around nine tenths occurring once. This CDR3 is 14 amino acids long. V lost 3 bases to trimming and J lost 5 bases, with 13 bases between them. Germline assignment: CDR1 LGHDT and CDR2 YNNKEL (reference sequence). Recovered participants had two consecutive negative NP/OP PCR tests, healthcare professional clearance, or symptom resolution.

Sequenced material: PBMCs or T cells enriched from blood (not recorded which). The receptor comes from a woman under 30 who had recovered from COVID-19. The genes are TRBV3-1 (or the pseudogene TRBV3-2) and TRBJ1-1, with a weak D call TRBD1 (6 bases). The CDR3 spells CASSQGAVGTEAFF. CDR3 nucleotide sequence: TGTGCCAGCAGCCAGGGGGCAGTAGGAACTGAAGCTTTCTTT.